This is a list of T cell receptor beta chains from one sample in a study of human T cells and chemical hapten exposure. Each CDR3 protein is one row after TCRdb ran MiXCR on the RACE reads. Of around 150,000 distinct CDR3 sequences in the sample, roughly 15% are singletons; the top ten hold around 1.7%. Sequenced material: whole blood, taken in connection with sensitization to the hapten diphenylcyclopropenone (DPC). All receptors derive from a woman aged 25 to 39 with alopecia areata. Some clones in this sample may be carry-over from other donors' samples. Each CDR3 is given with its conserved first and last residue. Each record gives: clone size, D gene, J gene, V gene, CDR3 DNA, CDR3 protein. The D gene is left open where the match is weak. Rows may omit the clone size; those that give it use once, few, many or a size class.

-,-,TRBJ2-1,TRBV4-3,TGCGCCAGCAGCCAAGATAGGCACGGGGGTAACAATGAGCAGTTCTTC,CASSQDRHGGNNEQFF
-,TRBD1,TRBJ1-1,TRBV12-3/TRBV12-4,TGTGCCAGCAGGCGAGGGACAGGGGGAATTTGGAACACTGAAGCTTTCTTT,CASRRGTGGIWNTEAFF
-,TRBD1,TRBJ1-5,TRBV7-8,TGTGCCAGCAGCTTAGAGGCCAGGGGGGCCGCGGACGGCAATCAGCCCCAGCATTTT,CASSLEARGAADGNQPQHF
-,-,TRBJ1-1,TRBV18,TGTGCCAGCCACCCCCGGACAGCCATGAACACTGAAGCTTTCTTT,CASHPRTAMNTEAFF
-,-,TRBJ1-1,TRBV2,TGTGCCAGCAGTGAGGTACTGATGAACACTGAAGCTTTCTTT,CASSEVLMNTEAFF
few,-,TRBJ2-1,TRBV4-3,TGCGCCAGCAGCCAAGTAACCAACAATGAGCAGTTCTTC,CASSQVTNNEQFF
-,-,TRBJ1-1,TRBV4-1,TGCGCCAGCAGCCTTCGACAGGCAAGCACTGAAGCTTTCTTT,CASSLRQASTEAFF
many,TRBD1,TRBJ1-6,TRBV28,TGTGCCAGCAGCTCTACCTGGGGACAGGGGAGCTCACCCCTCCACTTT,CASSSTWGQGSSPLHF
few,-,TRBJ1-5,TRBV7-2,TGTGCCAGCAGCTTCGACAGACAGAATCAGCCCCAGCATTTT,CASSFDRQNQPQHF
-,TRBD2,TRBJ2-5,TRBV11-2,TGTGCCAGCAGCCAGTTAGCGGGGTTCCTTGGTTCCCAGTACTTC,CASSQLAGFLGSQYF
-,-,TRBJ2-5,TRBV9,TGTGCCAGCAGCCGCAGTGAAGAGACCCAGTACTTC,CASSRSEETQYF
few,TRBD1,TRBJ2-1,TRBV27,TGTGCCAGCAGTTTAACGGGACAGGGTCTGAATGAGCAGTTCTTC,CASSLTGQGLNEQFF
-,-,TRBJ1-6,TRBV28,TGTGCCAGCAGTTCAAATAACCCAGGGGACTCACCCCTCCACTTT,CASSSNNPGDSPLHF
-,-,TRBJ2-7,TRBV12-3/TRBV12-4,TGTGCCAGCACCCCAGGTACAAACGAGCAGTACTTC,CASTPGTNEQYF
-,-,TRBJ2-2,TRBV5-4,TGTGCCAGCAGCTTGGGAACCTTAATTCCCGGGGAGCTGTTTTTT,CASSLGTLIPGELFF
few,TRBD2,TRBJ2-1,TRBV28,TGTGCCAGCAGTTTAGGGTCTAGCGGGGACAATGAGCAGTTCTTC,CASSLGSSGDNEQFF
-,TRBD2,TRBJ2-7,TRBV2,TGTGCCAGCAGGCTGGATAGCGGGGCCCAGTACTTC,CASRLDSGAQYF
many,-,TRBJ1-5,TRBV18,TGTGCCAGCTCGGTCACAGGGAATAAGATGGGCAATCAGCCCCAGCATTTT,CASSVTGNKMGNQPQHF
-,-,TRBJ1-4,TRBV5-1,TGCGCCAGCAGCTTGGTGGCAGCCGCAACTAATGAAAAACTGTTTTTT,CASSLVAAATNEKLFF
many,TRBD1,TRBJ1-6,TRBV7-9,TGTGCCAGCAGCCTTCAGGGACAGGGCAATTCACCCCTCCACTTT,CASSLQGQGNSPLHF
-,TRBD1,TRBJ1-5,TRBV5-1,TGCGCCAGCAGCTTGGGGCCGGACAGGGTTAAACAGCCCCAGCATTTT,CASSLGPDRVKQPQHF
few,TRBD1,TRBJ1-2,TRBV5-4,TGTGCCAGCAGCTTCCGGACAGGGCTTGACTATGGCTACACCTTC,CASSFRTGLDYGYTF
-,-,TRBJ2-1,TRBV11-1,TGTGCCAGCAGCTCCCCCAGACACAATGAGCAGTTCTTC,CASSSPRHNEQFF
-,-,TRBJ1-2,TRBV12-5,TGTGCTAGTGGCTCAGGGTACTTCTATGGCTACACCTTC,CASGSGYFYGYTF
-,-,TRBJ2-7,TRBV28,TGTGCCAGCAGTGGACTGCTTGAGCCCGTCCTCTACGAGCAGTACTTC,CASSGLLEPVLYEQYF
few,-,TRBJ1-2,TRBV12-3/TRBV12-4,TGTGCCAGCAGACCCCGACAGGCTACTGGCTACACCTTC,CASRPRQATGYTF
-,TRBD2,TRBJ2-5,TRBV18,TGTGCCAGCTCACCAGAGGGACTAGCGACGGAGACCCAGTACTTC,CASSPEGLATETQYF
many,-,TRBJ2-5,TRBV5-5,TGTGCCAGCAGTTTTCTAACTGTTCAAGAGACCCAGTACTTC,CASSFLTVQETQYF
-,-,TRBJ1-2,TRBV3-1,TGTGCCAGCAGCCGGTTCTACTATGGCTACACCTTC,CASSRFYYGYTF
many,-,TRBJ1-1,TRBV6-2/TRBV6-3,TGTGCCAGCAGTTACTCGTGGGGCAGGGCCACTGAAGCTTTCTTT,CASSYSWGRATEAFF
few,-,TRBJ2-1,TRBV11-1,TGTGCCAGCAGCCTCCGGGACAACACCTACAATGAGCAGTTCTTC,CASSLRDNTYNEQFF
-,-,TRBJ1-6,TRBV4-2,TGTGCCAGCAGCCAAGGCAGGGTAAATTCACCCCTCCACTTT,CASSQGRVNSPLHF
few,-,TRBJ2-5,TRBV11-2,TGTGCCAGCAGCTCCGGGACGCGAGATGCACAAGGGGAGACCCAGTACTTC,CASSSGTRDAQGETQYF
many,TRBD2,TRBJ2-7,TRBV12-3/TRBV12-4,TGTGCCAGCAGTGGCGGGGGGGAACAGCGCTACGAGCAGTACTTC,CASSGGGEQRYEQYF
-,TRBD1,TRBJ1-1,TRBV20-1,TGCAGTGCGGACGGACAGGGGACTGAAGCTTTCTTT,CSADGQGTEAFF
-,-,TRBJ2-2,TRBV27,TGTGCCAGCCGGACGACCACCGGGGAGCTGTTTTTT,CASRTTTGELFF
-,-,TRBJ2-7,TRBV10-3,TGTGCCATCAGTGAGCTTGGGCAGGGAGGTTACTCCTACGAGCAGTACTTC,CAISELGQGGYSYEQYF
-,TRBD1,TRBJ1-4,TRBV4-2,TGTGCCAGCAGCCAAGATTTTTCGGACAGGGTAGAAAAACTGTTTTTT,CASSQDFSDRVEKLFF
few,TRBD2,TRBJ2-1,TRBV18,TGTGCCAGCTCACCAAGTTGGCAAAGCGGGAGGGGCAATGAGCAGTTCTTC,CASSPSWQSGRGNEQFF
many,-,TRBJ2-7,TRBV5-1,TGCGCCAGCAGCTTGCCTACGGGAGCGACCGAGCAGTACTTC,CASSLPTGATEQYF
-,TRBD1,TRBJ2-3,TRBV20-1,TGCAGTGCTAGAGACAGGGGGAACGCAGATACGCAGTATTTT,CSARDRGNADTQYF
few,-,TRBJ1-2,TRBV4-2,TGTGCCAGCAGCCAAGATTTTGGGGGGCTCGCTAACTATGGCTACACCTTC,CASSQDFGGLANYGYTF
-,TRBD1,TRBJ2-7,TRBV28,TGTGCCAGCAGTTCCGCCGGGACAGGGGGCGTCGAGCAGTACTTC,CASSSAGTGGVEQYF
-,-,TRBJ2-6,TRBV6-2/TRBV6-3,TGTGCCAGCAGTTACTCAGCTTCCTCTGGGGCCAACGTCCTGACTTTC,CASSYSASSGANVLTF
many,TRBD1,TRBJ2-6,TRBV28,TGTGCCAGCAGGCCCACAGGGGCTGGGGCCAACGTCCTGACTTTC,CASRPTGAGANVLTF
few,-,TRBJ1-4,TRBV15,TGTGCCACCCAGAGACCGGGAGCCTCAGAAAAACTGTTTTTT,CATQRPGASEKLFF
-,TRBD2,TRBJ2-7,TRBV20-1,TGCAGTGCAGCCCCCCTAGCGGGGGGGTACGAGCAGTACTTC,CSAAPLAGGYEQYF
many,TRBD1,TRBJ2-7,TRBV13,TGTGCCAGCAGCTCCCAGGGGGCTCGAGGCCACGAGCAGTACTTC,CASSSQGARGHEQYF
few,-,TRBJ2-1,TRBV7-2,TGTGCCAGCAGCCTACAGACACTGGAGCAGTTCTTC,CASSLQTLEQFF
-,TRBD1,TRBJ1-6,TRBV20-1,TGCAGTGCTAGAGATATGAGACAGGGGGCATCCTATAATTCACCCCTCCACTTT,CSARDMRQGASYNSPLHF
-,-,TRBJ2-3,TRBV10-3,TGTGCCATCAGTGACAGCACTAGCACAGATACGCAGTATTTT,CAISDSTSTDTQYF
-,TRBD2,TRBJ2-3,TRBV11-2,TGTGCCAGCAGCCCCCGGGGGGGCCTAGGCACAGATACGCAGTATTTT,CASSPRGGLGTDTQYF
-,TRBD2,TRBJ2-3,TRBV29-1,TGCAGCGTTGCGGCGGGAGGCACAGATACGCAGTATTTT,CSVAAGGTDTQYF
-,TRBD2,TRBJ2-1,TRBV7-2,TGTGCCAGCAGCTTTGTACCGGGACTAGCGGGGGGGTACAATGAGCAGTTCTTC,CASSFVPGLAGGYNEQFF